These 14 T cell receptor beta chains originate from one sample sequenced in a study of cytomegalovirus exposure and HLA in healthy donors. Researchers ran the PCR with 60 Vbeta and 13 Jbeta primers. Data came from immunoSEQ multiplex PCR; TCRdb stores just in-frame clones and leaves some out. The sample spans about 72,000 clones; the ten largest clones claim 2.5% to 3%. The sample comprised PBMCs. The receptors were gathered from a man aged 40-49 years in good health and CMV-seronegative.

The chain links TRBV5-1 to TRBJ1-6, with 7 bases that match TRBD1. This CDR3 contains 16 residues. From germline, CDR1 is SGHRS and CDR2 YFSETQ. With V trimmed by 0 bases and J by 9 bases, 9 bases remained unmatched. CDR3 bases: TGCGCCAGCAGCTTGGCGGGGTGGGACAGCACTTCACCCCTCCACTTT. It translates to CASSLAGWDSTSPLHF.

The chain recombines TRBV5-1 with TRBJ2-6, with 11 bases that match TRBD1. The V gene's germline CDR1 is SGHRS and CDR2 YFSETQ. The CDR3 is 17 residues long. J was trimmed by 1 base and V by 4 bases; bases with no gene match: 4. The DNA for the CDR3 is TGCGCCAGCAGCAGGACAGGGGGCGATTCTGGGGCCAACGTCCTGACTTTC. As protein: CASSRTGGDSGANVLTF.

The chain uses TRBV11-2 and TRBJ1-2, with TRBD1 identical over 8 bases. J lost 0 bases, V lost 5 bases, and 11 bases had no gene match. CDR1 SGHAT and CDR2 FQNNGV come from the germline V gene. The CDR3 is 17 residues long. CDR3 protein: CASSTRTGRGANYGYTF. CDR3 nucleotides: TGTGCCAGCAGCACAAGGACAGGGAGGGGGGCTAACTATGGCTACACCTTC.

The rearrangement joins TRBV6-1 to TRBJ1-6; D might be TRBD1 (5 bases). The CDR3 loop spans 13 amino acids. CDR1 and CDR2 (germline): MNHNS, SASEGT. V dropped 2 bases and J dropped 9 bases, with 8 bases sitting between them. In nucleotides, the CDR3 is TGTGCCAGCAGTGAAAAAAGGGGTTCACCCCTCCACTTT. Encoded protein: CASSEKRGSPLHF.

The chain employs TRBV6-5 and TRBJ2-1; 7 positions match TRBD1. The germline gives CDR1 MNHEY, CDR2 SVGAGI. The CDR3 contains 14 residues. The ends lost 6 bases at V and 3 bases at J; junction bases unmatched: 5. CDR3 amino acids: CASSPDRVYNEQFF. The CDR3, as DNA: TGTGCCAGCAGCCCCGACAGGGTCTACAATGAGCAGTTCTTC.

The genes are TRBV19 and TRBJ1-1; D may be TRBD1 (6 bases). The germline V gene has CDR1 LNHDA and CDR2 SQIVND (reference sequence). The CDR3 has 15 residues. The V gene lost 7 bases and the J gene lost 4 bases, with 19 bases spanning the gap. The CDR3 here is CASTTTGLGRTEAFF. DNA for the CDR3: TGTGCCAGTACCACGACAGGCCTGGGTCGCACTGAAGCTTTCTTT.

The CDR3 bases are TGTGCCAGCAGTTTGAGGGCAGAAGAGACCCAGTACTTC. Protein sequence: CASSLRAEETQYF. The V call is TRBV27, the J call TRBJ2-5; weak D call: TRBD2 (5 bases). CDR1 and CDR2 (germline): MNHEY, SMNVEV (reference sequence). CDR3 length equals 13 residues. V lost 3 bases and J lost 3, with 8 bases in between.

CDR3 sequence reads: CASSLVVTDTQYF. The CDR3 DNA reads TGTGCCAGCAGCTTAGTAGTCACAGATACGCAGTATTTT. The gene calls are TRBV7-6 and TRBJ2-3; D call uncertain. This CDR3 is built from 13 residues. V was pared by 1 base and J by 2 bases, with 4 bases between. Germline-derived CDR1 and CDR2 are SGHVS and FNYEAQ.

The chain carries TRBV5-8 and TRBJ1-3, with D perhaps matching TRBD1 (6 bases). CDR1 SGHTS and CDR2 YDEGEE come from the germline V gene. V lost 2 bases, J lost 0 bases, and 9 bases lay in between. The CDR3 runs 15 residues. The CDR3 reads CASSFGQSSGNTIYF. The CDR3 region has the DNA TGTGCCAGCAGCTTCGGACAGAGCTCTGGAAACACCATATATTTT.

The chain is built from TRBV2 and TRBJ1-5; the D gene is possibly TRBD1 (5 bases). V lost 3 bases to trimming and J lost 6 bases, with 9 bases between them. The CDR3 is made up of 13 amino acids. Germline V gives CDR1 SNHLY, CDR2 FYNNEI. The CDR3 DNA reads TGTGCCAGCAGTGACGGCGGGGGTCAGCCCCAGCATTTT. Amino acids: CASSDGGGQPQHF. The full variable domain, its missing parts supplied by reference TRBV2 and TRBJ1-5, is EPEVTQTPSHQVTQMGQEVILRCVPISNHLYFYWYRQILGQKVEFLVSFYNNEISEKSEIFDDQFSVERPDGSNFTLKIRSTKLEDSAMYFCASSDGGGQPQHFGDGTRLSIL.

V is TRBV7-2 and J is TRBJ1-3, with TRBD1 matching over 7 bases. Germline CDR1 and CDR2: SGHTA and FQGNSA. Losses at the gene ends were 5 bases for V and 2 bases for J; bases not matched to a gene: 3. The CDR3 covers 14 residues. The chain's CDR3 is CASSPGTAGNTIYF. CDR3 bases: TGTGCCAGCAGCCCCGGGACAGCTGGAAACACCATATATTTT.

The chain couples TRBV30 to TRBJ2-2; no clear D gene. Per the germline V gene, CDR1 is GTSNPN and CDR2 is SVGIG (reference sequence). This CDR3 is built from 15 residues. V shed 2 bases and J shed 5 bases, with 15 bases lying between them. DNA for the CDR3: TGTGCCTGGAGTCCCGGGTCTATCGGGACCGGGGAGCTGTTTTTT. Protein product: CAWSPGSIGTGELFF.

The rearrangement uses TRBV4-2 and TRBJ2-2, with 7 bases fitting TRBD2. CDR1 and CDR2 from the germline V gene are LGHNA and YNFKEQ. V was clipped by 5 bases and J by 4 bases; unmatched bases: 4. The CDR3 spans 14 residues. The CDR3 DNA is TGTGCCAGCAGCTCGGGGGGAATCACCGGGGAGCTGTTTTTT. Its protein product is CASSSGGITGELFF.

The chain's CDR3 is CASSVGSSQNTDTQYF. The CDR3 DNA reads as TGTGCCAGCAGCGTAGGTTCATCCCAAAACACAGATACGCAGTATTTT. The chain has TRBV9 and TRBJ2-3; D call uncertain. CDR1 is SGDLS and CDR2 is YYNGEE in the germline V gene. The CDR3 is 16 amino acids. Trimming removed 0 bases from V and 2 bases from J, with 13 bases in between.